The rows below give T cell receptor beta chains drawn from one sample of a study of blood T cell repertoires in COVID-19. TCRdb keeps only in-frame clones here, not all; method: immunoSEQ multiplex PCR. There are approximately 50,000 clones in the sample; 75% to 95% occur only once, and approximately 6.2% lies in the top ten. The sequenced sample consisted of peripheral blood. The receptors were sampled from a man in his forties with acute or convalescent COVID-19. The CDR3 runs from the conserved cysteine through the conserved F or W. The D gene is left open where the match is weak. Clone size appears in some rows only: once, few, many, or a class for an expanded clone.

v_gene	abundance	d_gene	j_gene	CDR3aa	CDR3nt
TRBV7-2	once	NA	TRBJ2-7	CASSFRSEQYF	TGTGCCAGCAGCTTCAGGTCCGAGCAGTACTTC
TRBV19	NA	TRBD1	TRBJ1-5	CASSRDREGQPQHF	TGTGCCAGTAGTAGGGACAGGGAAGGGCAGCCCCAGCATTTT
TRBV7-9	few	TRBD2	TRBJ2-7	CASSPPGLAGGFSYEQYF	TGTGCCAGCAGCCCCCCGGGACTAGCGGGAGGTTTCTCCTACGAGCAGTACTTC
TRBV7-9	once	TRBD2	TRBJ2-1	CASSSPTSGKGNEQFF	TGTGCCAGCAGCTCCCCGACTAGCGGGAAGGGGAATGAGCAGTTCTTC
TRBV7-3	few	TRBD2	TRBJ2-3	CASSLKLAGGADTQYF	TGTGCCAGCAGCTTAAAACTAGCGGGAGGGGCAGATACGCAGTATTTT
TRBV2	NA	NA	TRBJ2-5	CASSEGRGRETQYF	TGTGCCAGCAGTGAAGGCAGGGGTAGGGAGACCCAGTACTTC
TRBV29-1	NA	NA	TRBJ1-2	CSVETGRAYGYTF	TGCAGCGTTGAAACCGGCAGGGCCTATGGCTACACCTTC
TRBV25-1	NA	TRBD1	TRBJ2-7	CASALTGSSYEQYF	TGTGCCAGCGCCCTGACAGGGAGCTCCTACGAGCAGTACTTC
TRBV14	NA	NA	TRBJ2-1	CASSHPWRGEYAENEQFF	TGTGCCAGCAGCCATCCCTGGAGGGGCGAATATGCGGAAAATGAGCAGTTCTTC
TRBV5-6	NA	TRBD2	TRBJ2-1	CASSLGLAGYNEQFF	TGTGCCAGCAGCTTGGGGCTAGCGGGCTACAATGAGCAGTTCTTC
TRBV20-1	NA	TRBD2	TRBJ2-5	CSASGPLAGQETQYF	TGCAGTGCTAGTGGGCCCCTAGCGGGACAAGAGACCCAGTACTTC
TRBV12-3/TRBV12-4	NA	NA	TRBJ1-5	CASSFSDNQPQHF	TGTGCCAGCAGTTTTAGTGACAATCAGCCCCAGCATTTT
TRBV19	NA	NA	TRBJ1-5	CASTQSGIIHQPQHF	TGTGCCAGTACCCAGTCCGGGATAATACATCAGCCCCAGCATTTT
TRBV24-1	few	TRBD1	TRBJ2-7	CATSDPKTGKDEQYF	TGTGCCACCAGTGACCCTAAGACAGGGAAAGACGAGCAGTACTTC
TRBV18	NA	TRBD1	TRBJ1-3	CASSPVGQGYFSGNTIYF	TGTGCCAGCTCACCTGTCGGACAGGGCTATTTCTCTGGAAACACCATATATTTT
TRBV6-5	NA	NA	TRBJ1-1	CASSLEPGEAFF	TGTGCCAGCAGCCTAGAACCTGGGGAAGCTTTCTTT
TRBV20-1	NA	NA	TRBJ1-3	CSASAPGSGNTIYF	TGCAGTGCTAGTGCCCCGGGCTCTGGAAACACCATATATTTT
TRBV2	NA	TRBD2	TRBJ2-7	CASGLGGYEQYF	TGTGCCAGCGGATTGGGGGGGTACGAGCAGTACTTC
TRBV18	NA	NA	TRBJ1-6	CASSSDRHSPLHF	TGTGCCAGCTCATCTGACAGACATTCACCCCTCCACTTT
TRBV6-4	medium-sized	NA	TRBJ2-3	CASSVDLRDTQYF	TGTGCCAGCAGTGTGGACTTAAGAGATACGCAGTATTTT
TRBV6-5	NA	TRBD1	TRBJ1-5	CASRQTGGNQPQHF	TGTGCCAGCAGGCAGACAGGGGGTAATCAGCCCCAGCATTTT
TRBV9	NA	NA	TRBJ1-2	CASSADRNYGYTF	TGTGCCAGCAGCGCCGACAGGAACTATGGCTACACCTTC